This paragraph covers one T cell receptor beta chain sequence. Which antigen it targets is not known. Base quality data are lacking; no much larger clone is found one base away. Preparation of the library involved the immunoSEQ multiplex PCR assay. As for the authors' bioinformatics: A statistical classification framework was built to diagnose cytomegalovirus status from the catalog of TCR beta chain sequences. The source is immuneACCESS, and TCRdb retained only in-frame sequences with V and J called. Part of the clones is not carried over; for the studies checked, unresolved V genes explain less than half of this, and the remainder is unexplained. That table supplies the V and J calls and clone size; D and trimming were determined from the DNA. In this sample the table shows about 160,000 clones, 75% to 90% of which occur a single time. Around 2.4% of the sample is held by the ten biggest clonotypes.

The donors were included in the validation cohort of around 120 subjects, a group kept apart from the 666-subject first cohort. This sample was taken from a study of cytomegalovirus exposure and HLA in healthy donors (dated 2017 in TCRdb). Describing the broader study: A later analysis indicated that the 110 or so validation repertoires were generated on the platform also employed for the approximately 690 repertoires of the first cohort. The aim of the study was to test whether cataloging public T cell receptors could identify signatures of past pathogen exposure. Besides the first cohort of roughly 700 subjects, a separate validation cohort made up of 120 different subjects was used. To predict cytomegalovirus infection status, the study combined high-throughput TCR immunosequencing, statistical association of individual TCRs with disease status, and machine learning.

Based on the germline V gene (reference sequence), the CDR1 and CDR2 sequences are PRHDT and FYEKMQ. After removal of 5 bases from V and 2 bases from J, the junction retains 6 bases not matched to a gene. The CDR3 starts with the cysteine, ends with the phenylalanine, and has 15 residues. CDR3 DNA is the only sequence kept; it has 45 bases, read in frame from the first base. Broad study findings and their caveats: In vitro tests confirmed that a few of the cytomegalovirus-associated TCR beta chains recognize cytomegalovirus antigens. The study listed approximately 160 TCR beta chains as associated with cytomegalovirus. A later analysis lacked HLA typing for the validation cohort, so it scored co-occurrence in that cohort across all 120 repertoires. Most TCR sequences were seen in very few donors, while some public TCRs were found in many individuals. In a later analysis, TCRs clustered in the first cohort were found to also tend to co-occur in the roughly 110 validation repertoires, with approximately 94% of cluster scores above 0. According to the authors, the approach could potentially be generalized to other disease states and immunological phenotypes. Cytomegalovirus status was reported to be diagnosed by the classifier with high specificity and sensitivity in both the original and validation cohorts.

The sequencing sample was made of PBMCs. This TCR came from a woman aged 18-29 years in good health and CMV-seronegative. The V and J segments used are TRBV13 and TRBJ2-7, and 10 bases in between align with TRBD2. The bases read TGTGCCAGCAGCCTCCTAGCGGGAGACACCTACGAGCAGTACTTC. The encoded protein is CASSLLAGDTYEQYF.